This T cell receptor beta chain emerged from a study of response to subunit inactivated influenza vaccine. TCRdb re-called the RT-PCR reads with MiXCR, one entry per CDR3 protein. The profile covers 860,000 or so distinct CDR3 sequences, with about 20% appearing a single time and 9.5% to 13% taken by the ten largest. The germline gives CDR1 SEHNR, CDR2 FQNEAQ (reference sequence). The CDR3 is 16 residues long. Trimming pared 5 bases from V and 2 bases from J, leaving 19 bases between. The V call is TRBV7-9, the J call TRBJ2-7; D is ambiguous. The TCR was taken from a man between 50 and 59 years old who received an inactivated influenza vaccine. The material sequenced was PBMCs from blood, taken about 5 days after vaccination. This CDR3 reads CASSPSRTVRTYEQYF. DNA for the CDR3: TGTGCCAGCAGCCCTTCCCGGACGGTTAGAACCTACGAGCAGTACTTC.